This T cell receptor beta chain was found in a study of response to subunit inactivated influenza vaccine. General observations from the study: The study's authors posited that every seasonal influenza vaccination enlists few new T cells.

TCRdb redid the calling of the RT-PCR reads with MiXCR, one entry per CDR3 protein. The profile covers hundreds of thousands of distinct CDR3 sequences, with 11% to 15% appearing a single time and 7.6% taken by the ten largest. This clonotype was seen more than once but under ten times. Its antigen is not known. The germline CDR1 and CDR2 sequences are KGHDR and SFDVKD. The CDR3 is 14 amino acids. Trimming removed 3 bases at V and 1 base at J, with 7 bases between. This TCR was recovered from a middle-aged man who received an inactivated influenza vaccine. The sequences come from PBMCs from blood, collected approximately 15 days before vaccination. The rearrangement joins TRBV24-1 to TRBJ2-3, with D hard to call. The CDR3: CATSDPSRTDTQYF. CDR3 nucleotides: TGTGCCACCAGTGATCCGAGCCGCACAGATACGCAGTATTTT.